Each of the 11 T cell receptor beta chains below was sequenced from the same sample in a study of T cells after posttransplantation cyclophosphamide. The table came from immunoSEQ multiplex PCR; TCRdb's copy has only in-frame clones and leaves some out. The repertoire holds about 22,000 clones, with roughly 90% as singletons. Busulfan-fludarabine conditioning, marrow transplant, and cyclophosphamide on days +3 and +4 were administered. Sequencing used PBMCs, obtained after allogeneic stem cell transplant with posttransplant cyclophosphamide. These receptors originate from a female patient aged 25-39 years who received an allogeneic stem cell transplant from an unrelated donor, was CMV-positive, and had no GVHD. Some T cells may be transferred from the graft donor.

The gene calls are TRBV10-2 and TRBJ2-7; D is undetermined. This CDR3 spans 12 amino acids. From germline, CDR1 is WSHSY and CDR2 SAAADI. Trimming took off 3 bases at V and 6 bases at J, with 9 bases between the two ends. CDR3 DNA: TGCGCCAGCAGTGAAATGGCAGGCGAGCAGTACTTC. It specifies CASSEMAGEQYF.

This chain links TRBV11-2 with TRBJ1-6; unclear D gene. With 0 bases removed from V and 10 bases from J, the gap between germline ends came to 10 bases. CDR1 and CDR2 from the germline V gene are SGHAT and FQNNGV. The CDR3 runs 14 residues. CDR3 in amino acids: CASSLDIGGSPLHF. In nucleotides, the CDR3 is TGTGCCAGCAGCTTAGATATAGGCGGGTCACCCCTCCACTTT.

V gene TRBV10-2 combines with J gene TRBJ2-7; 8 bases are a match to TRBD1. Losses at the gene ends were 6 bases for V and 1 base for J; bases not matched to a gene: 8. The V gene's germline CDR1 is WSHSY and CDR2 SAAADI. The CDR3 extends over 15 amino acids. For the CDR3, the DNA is TGCGCCAGCAGCCCAGACAGGGGTCTTTCCTACGAGCAGTACTTC. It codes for CASSPDRGLSYEQYF.

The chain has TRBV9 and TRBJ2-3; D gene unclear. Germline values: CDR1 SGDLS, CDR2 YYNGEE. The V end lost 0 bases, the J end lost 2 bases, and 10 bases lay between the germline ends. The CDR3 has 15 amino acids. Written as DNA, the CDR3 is TGTGCCAGCAGCGTAGTTGACTCGCACACAGATACGCAGTATTTT. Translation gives CASSVVDSHTDTQYF.

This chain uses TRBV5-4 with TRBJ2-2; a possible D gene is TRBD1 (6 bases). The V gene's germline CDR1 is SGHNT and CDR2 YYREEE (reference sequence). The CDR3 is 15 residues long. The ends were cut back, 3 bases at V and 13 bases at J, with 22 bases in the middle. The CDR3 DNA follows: TGTGCCAGCAGCTCCCCAGGGGCGCCCGGGGAGCTGCTGTTTTTT. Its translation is CASSSPGAPGELLFF. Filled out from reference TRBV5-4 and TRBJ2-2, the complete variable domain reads ETGVTQSPTHLIKTRGQQVTLRCSSQSGHNTVSWYQQALGQGPQFIFQYYREEENGRGNFPPRFSGLQFPNYSSELNVNALELDDSALYLCASSSPGAPGELLFFGEGSRLTVL.

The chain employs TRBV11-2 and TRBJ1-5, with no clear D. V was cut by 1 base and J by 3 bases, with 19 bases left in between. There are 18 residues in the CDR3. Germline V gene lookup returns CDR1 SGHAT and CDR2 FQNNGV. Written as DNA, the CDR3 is TGTGCCAGCAGCTTAGTTTTGCGTTTCGGAGATCTCAATCAGCCCCAGCATTTT. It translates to CASSLVLRFGDLNQPQHF.

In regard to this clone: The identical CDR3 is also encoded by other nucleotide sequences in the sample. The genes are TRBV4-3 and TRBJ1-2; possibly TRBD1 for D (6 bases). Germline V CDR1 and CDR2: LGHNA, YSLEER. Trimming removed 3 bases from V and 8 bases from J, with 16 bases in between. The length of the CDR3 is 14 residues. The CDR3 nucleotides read TGCGCCAGCAGCCAGGGAGGGGGGAGCGGCGGCTACACCTTC. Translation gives CASSQGGGSGGYTF.

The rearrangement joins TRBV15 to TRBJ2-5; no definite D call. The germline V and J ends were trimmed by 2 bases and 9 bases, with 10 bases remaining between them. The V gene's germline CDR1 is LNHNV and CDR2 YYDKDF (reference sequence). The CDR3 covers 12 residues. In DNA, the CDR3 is TGTGCCACCAGCAGACCCCCGGCGGCCCAGTACTTC. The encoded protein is CATSRPPAAQYF.

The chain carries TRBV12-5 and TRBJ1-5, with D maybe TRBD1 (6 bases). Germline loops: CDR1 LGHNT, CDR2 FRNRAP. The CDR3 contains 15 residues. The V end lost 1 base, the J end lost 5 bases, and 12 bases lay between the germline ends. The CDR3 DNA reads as TGTGCTAGTGGTTTGGGAACAGGGAGCGATCAGCCCCAGCATTTT. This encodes CASGLGTGSDQPQHF.

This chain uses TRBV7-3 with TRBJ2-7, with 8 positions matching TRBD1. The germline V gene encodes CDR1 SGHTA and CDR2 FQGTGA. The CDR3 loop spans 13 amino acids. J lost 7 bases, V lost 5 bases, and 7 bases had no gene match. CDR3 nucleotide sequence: TGTGCCAGCAGCCCAGGACAGGGTCAAGAGCAGTACTTC. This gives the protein CASSPGQGQEQYF.

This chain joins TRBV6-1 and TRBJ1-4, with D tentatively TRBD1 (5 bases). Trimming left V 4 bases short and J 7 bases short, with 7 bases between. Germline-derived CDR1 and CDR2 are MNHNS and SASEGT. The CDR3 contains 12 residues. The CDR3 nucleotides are TGTGCCAGCAGTGGGGGGGGTGAAAAACTGTTTTTT. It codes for CASSGGGEKLFF.